These 31 T cell receptor beta chains originate from one sample sequenced in a study of CD8+ T cells in alopecia areata. The treatment denotes: oral pan-JAK inhibitor, 5-10 mg twice daily. Extraction of RNA preceded its reverse transcription into cDNA, which served as the sequencing template. Measured with immunoSEQ multiplex PCR; TCRdb has only the in-frame clones, and not every one. This sample has about 210,000 clones; under 60% occur once, and the top ten carry around 1.6%. The sample consisted of CD4+ T cells sorted from blood, taken at week 4, from a patient treated with tofacitinib. The receptor set was obtained from a human donor with alopecia areata.

V gene TRBV6-1 combines with J gene TRBJ1-4; D possibly corresponds to TRBD1 (5 bases). The germline V gene has CDR1 MNHNS and CDR2 SASEGT. The V gene lost 2 bases and the J gene lost 8 bases, with 15 bases spanning the gap. The CDR3 consists of 15 residues. The CDR3 DNA sequence: TGTGCCAGCAGTGAACGAGGGACGTTAAAAGAAAAACTGTTTTTT. Protein product: CASSERGTLKEKLFF.

This clone was counted once. This chain joins TRBV29-1 and TRBJ2-2; D not resolved. V was pared by 5 bases and J by 0 bases, with 10 bases between. Germline CDR1 SQVTM, CDR2 ANQGSEA. The CDR3 totals 14 residues. Here the CDR3 DNA reads TGCAGCGTTCGTGACATCACGAACACCGGGGAGCTGTTTTTT. Its translation: CSVRDITNTGELFF.

This chain connects TRBV18 to TRBJ2-7, with D uncertain. V lost 0 bases, J lost 3 bases, and 9 bases lay in between. The CDR3 totals 14 residues. Germline V gene lookup returns CDR1 KGHSH and CDR2 LQKENI. The CDR3 here is CASSPPSKLYEQYF. CDR3 DNA: TGTGCCAGCTCACCACCGTCTAAACTCTACGAGCAGTACTTC.

This clone came up once. V is TRBV4-3 and J is TRBJ2-7; D may be TRBD1 (5 bases). This CDR3 is 14 amino acids long. Germline-derived CDR1 and CDR2 are LGHNA and YSLEER. The ends were cut back, 4 bases at V and 6 bases at J, with 16 bases in the middle. The CDR3 DNA reads as TGCGCCAGCAGCCTAAACCAGGGATGGGGCGAGCAGTACTTC. Translated, it gives CASSLNQGWGEQYF.

This chain links TRBV18 with TRBJ1-1; no definite D call. The V end was cut by 2 bases, the J end by 4 bases, with 11 bases between. CDR3 length: 14 amino acids. The germline V gene has CDR1 KGHSH and CDR2 LQKENI. The CDR3 coding sequence is TGTGCCAGCTCACCAACTCTCAGTGGCACTGAAGCTTTCTTT. This codes for CASSPTLSGTEAFF.

This chain uses TRBV27 with TRBJ2-3; 14 bases agree with TRBD2. The CDR3 runs to 18 residues. Unmatched junction bases numbered 10, after V lost 6 bases and J lost 2 bases. CDR1 is MNHEY, CDR2 SMNVEV, per germline (reference sequence). The CDR3: CASSWTSGGRGFTDTQYF. The CDR3 region has the DNA TGTGCCAGCAGCTGGACTAGCGGGGGGCGGGGTTTCACAGATACGCAGTATTTT.

The chain recombines TRBV11-2 with TRBJ2-7; no firm D call. There are 13 residues in the CDR3. V was cut by 7 bases and J by 4 bases, with 14 bases left in between. Germline V gene data show CDR1 as SGHAT and CDR2 as FQNNGV. The chain's CDR3 is CASMEDPDYEQYF. DNA of the CDR3: TGTGCCAGCATGGAAGATCCCGATTACGAGCAGTACTTC.

This chain connects TRBV11-3 to TRBJ2-1; no definite D call. CDR1 is SGHNT and CDR2 is YENEEA in the germline V gene. Trimming shortened V by 1 base and J by 9 bases, and 7 bases separated the two germline ends. The CDR3 length is 12 residues. CDR3 loop: CASSLANGEQFF. DNA of the CDR3: TGTGCCAGCAGCTTAGCCAACGGTGAGCAGTTCTTC.

The chain is built from TRBV2 and TRBJ1-1; D call uncertain. Germline V gives CDR1 SNHLY, CDR2 FYNNEI. V lost 7 bases and J 2 bases, leaving 11 bases between the germline ends. The CDR3 consists of 13 residues. The CDR3 sequence is CASNLDGNTEAFF. The CDR3 DNA sequence: TGTGCCAGCAACCTAGACGGAAACACTGAAGCTTTCTTT.

This clone was recorded a few times. This chain joins TRBV4-3 and TRBJ2-5, with D perhaps being TRBD1 or TRBD2 (6 bases each). The CDR3 is made up of 16 amino acids. V lost 8 bases and J lost 1, with 20 bases in between. CDR1 is LGHNA and CDR2 is YSLEER in the germline V gene. The CDR3 region has the DNA TGCGCCAGCCAGCTCCGACTAGGACAGTTCCAAGAGACCCAGTACTTC. This gives the protein CASQLRLGQFQETQYF.

This chain connects TRBV25-1 to TRBJ2-5; tentatively, D is TRBD1 (7 bases). The V gene's germline CDR1 is MGHDK and CDR2 SYGVNS. The CDR3 runs 15 residues. Trimming cost V 7 bases and J 4 bases, with 19 bases left between them. CDR3 coding DNA: TGTGCCAGCACCGGCGGGGCAGGGGGTGGAGAGACCCAGTACTTC. It codes for CASTGGAGGGETQYF. Full variable domain (remainder filled in from reference TRBV25-1 and TRBJ2-5): EADIYQTPRYLVIGTGKKITLECSQTMGHDKMYWYQQDPGMELHLIHYSYGVNSTEKGDLSSESTVSRIRTEHFPLTLESARPSHTSQYLCASTGGAGGGETQYFGPGTRLLVL.

The V call is TRBV9, the J call TRBJ1-1; 8 nucleotides agree with TRBD1. Germline-derived CDR1 and CDR2 are SGDLS and YYNGEE. This CDR3 spans 14 amino acids. Trimming removed 3 bases from V and 4 bases from J; junction bases left unmatched: 5. CDR3 sequence: CASSAITGGTEAFF. The CDR3 coding sequence is TGTGCCAGCAGCGCAATTACAGGGGGCACTGAAGCTTTCTTT.

The genes are TRBV19 and TRBJ2-1, with 10 bases lining up with TRBD1. V lost 6 bases to trimming and J lost 5 bases; unmatched junction nucleotides: 7. Germline CDR1 LNHDA, CDR2 SQIVND (reference sequence). CDR3 length: 15 residues. The CDR3 DNA reads as TGTGCCAGTAGCCAGGGACAGGGGCCTCACAATGAGCAGTTCTTC. The encoded protein is CASSQGQGPHNEQFF.

This clone was counted once. This chain links TRBV2 with TRBJ2-7; D gene unclear. Germline-derived CDR1 and CDR2 are SNHLY and FYNNEI. The V gene lost 7 bases and the J gene lost 6 bases, with 13 bases spanning the gap. The CDR3 totals 12 residues. This CDR3 is CASTRLGSEQYF. CDR3 coding DNA: TGTGCCAGCACCCGTTTGGGGTCCGAGCAGTACTTC.

The chain has TRBV7-9 and TRBJ2-5; TRBD2 might be the D (5 bases). CDR1 is SEHNR and CDR2 is FQNEAQ in the germline V gene (reference sequence). The CDR3 contains 14 residues. V lost 3 bases to trimming and J lost 1 base, with 9 bases between them. The CDR3 DNA reads as TGTGCCAGCAGCTTCGTAGCGATCCAAGAGACCCAGTACTTC. This codes for CASSFVAIQETQYF.

This chain connects TRBV29-1 to TRBJ2-1; a weak D match, TRBD2 (6 bases). With 7 bases removed from V and 10 bases from J, the gap between germline ends came to 20 bases. The CDR3 extends over 13 amino acids. Looked up from germline, CDR1 is SQVTM and CDR2 is ANQGSEA. The CDR3 sequence: CSATGTPLGEQFF. CDR3 bases: TGCAGCGCCACCGGGACTCCTCTGGGGGAGCAGTTCTTC.

The chain has TRBV6-1 and TRBJ2-3; 11 positions agree with TRBD2. Germline lookup yields CDR1 MNHNS and CDR2 SASEGT. The CDR3 runs 16 residues. Trimming at V came to 2 bases and at J to 8 bases, leaving 9 bases not matched to a gene. CDR3 nucleotide sequence: TGTGCCAGCAGTGAAAGATTTAGCGGGGGGGCAGGTACGCAGTATTTT. Translation gives CASSERFSGGAGTQYF.

The CDR3 DNA reads TGTGCCACCAGCAGAGATAGAGGACAGTTCTCCTACGAGCAGTACTTC. This gives the protein CATSRDRGQFSYEQYF. The chain combines TRBV15 with TRBJ2-7, with D possibly matching TRBD1 (6 bases). Germline V gene data show CDR1 as LNHNV and CDR2 as YYDKDF (reference sequence). V was pared by 0 bases and J by 0 bases, with 12 bases between. The CDR3 runs to 16 residues.

This clone has more than one count but fewer than ten. The chain couples TRBV10-3 to TRBJ2-3; no reliable D call. Looked up from germline, CDR1 is ENHRY and CDR2 is SYGVKD. This CDR3 has 13 residues. Trimming left V 6 bases short and J 1 base short, with 8 bases between. This CDR3 is CAIRSRGTDTQYF. As DNA, the CDR3 is TGTGCCATCAGAAGTAGGGGCACAGATACGCAGTATTTT.

The chain is built from TRBV5-1 and TRBJ2-7; D possibly corresponds to TRBD1 (6 bases). V shed 0 bases and J shed 3 bases, with 10 bases lying between them. In germline, CDR1 is SGHRS, CDR2 YFSETQ. The CDR3 extends over 14 amino acids. The CDR3 here is CASSLEGTHYEQYF. CDR3 in DNA: TGCGCCAGCAGCTTGGAAGGGACACACTACGAGCAGTACTTC.

This clone has a handful of counts. This chain links TRBV4-2 with TRBJ1-2, with TRBD1 as a possible D gene (6 bases). CDR1 is LGHNA and CDR2 is YNFKEQ in the germline V gene. V was pared by 0 bases and J by 3 bases, with 8 bases between. The CDR3 is 14 residues long. The CDR3 nucleotides read TGTGCCAGCAGCCAAGAGGGGACATACTATGGCTACACCTTC. Translation: CASSQEGTYYGYTF.

This chain links TRBV29-1 with TRBJ2-5, with 7 bases identical to TRBD2. J was trimmed by 2 bases and V by 5 bases; bases with no gene match: 2. This CDR3 is built from 12 residues. The V gene's germline CDR1 is SQVTM and CDR2 ANQGSEA. CDR3 bases: TGCAGCGTTAAAGCGGGGCAAGAGACCCAGTACTTC. This gives the protein CSVKAGQETQYF.

This clone was found a few times. The CDR3 DNA sequence: TGTGCCAGCAGCAAAGGACGGTTACAAGAGACCCAGTACTTC. Its translation is CASSKGRLQETQYF. This chain joins TRBV7-2 and TRBJ2-5; D call uncertain. CDR1 and CDR2 from the germline V gene are SGHTA and FQGNSA. The CDR3 is 14 amino acids. V lost 5 bases, J lost 2 bases, and 12 bases lay in between.

This clone occurred many times. The chain links TRBV29-1 to TRBJ1-1; 7 nucleotides line up with TRBD1. The CDR3 covers 13 residues. With 6 bases clipped from V and 1 base from J, the junction kept 5 bases outside the gene matches. The germline V gene encodes CDR1 SQVTM and CDR2 ANQGSEA. The chain's CDR3 is CSVNRGRNTEAFF. CDR3 DNA: TGCAGCGTGAACAGGGGTCGGAACACTGAAGCTTTCTTT.

This chain links TRBV2 with TRBJ2-5, with TRBD1 as a possible D gene (5 bases). The V gene's germline CDR1 is SNHLY and CDR2 FYNNEI. The V end was cut by 6 bases, the J end by 4 bases, with 15 bases between. The length of the CDR3 is 14 residues. The CDR3 DNA follows: TGTGCCAGCAGGAGAGGTCAGGGTAGAGAGACCCAGTACTTC. Translated: CASRRGQGRETQYF.

The chain carries TRBV9 and TRBJ2-1; 11 nucleotides line up with TRBD2. CDR1 and CDR2 (germline): SGDLS, YYNGEE. The J segment lost 5 bases and the V segment lost 4 bases, leaving 2 bases of the junction unmatched. The CDR3 length is 14 residues. The CDR3 nucleotides read TGTGCCAGCAGCACTAGCGGGGGACACAATGAGCAGTTCTTC. It codes for CASSTSGGHNEQFF.

V and J are TRBV4-3 and TRBJ1-2; 7 bases align to TRBD1. The length of the CDR3 is 15 residues. CDR1 LGHNA and CDR2 YSLEER come from the germline V gene. The V segment lost 4 bases and the J segment 5 bases; nucleotides outside the gene matches: 10. CDR3 loop: CASSPEGGREYGYTF. CDR3 nucleotide sequence: TGCGCCAGCAGCCCAGAAGGGGGCAGGGAATATGGCTACACCTTC.

In regard to this clone: This sample includes further DNA sequences coding for the same CDR3. The rearrangement links TRBV29-1 to TRBJ2-7, with D possibly TRBD2 on 5 matching bases. V was pared by 4 bases and J by 2 bases, with 6 bases between. CDR1 is SQVTM, CDR2 ANQGSEA, per germline. CDR3 length: 11 amino acids. CDR3 nucleotide sequence: TGCAGCGTTGGGGGAGCCTACGAGCAGTACTTC. Encoded protein: CSVGGAYEQYF.

The chain employs TRBV5-6 and TRBJ1-2; D might be TRBD1 (6 bases). Germline CDR1 SGHDT, CDR2 YYEEEE. V was trimmed by 4 bases and J by 4 bases, leaving 14 bases between them. There are 14 residues in the CDR3. CDR3 region: CASSLWTVSYGYTF. The CDR3 nucleotides are TGTGCCAGCAGCCTCTGGACAGTCAGCTATGGCTACACCTTC.

The rearrangement uses TRBV7-9 and TRBJ2-5; D is ambiguous. V was shortened by 7 bases and J by 8 bases, with 23 bases between the two germline ends. This CDR3 has 15 residues. Germline V lookup: CDR1 SEHNR, CDR2 FQNEAQ (reference sequence). The CDR3 DNA is TGTGCCAGCACCTCCGCCCTCCTAGTGGTGACTACCCAGTACTTC. Translated: CASTSALLVVTTQYF.

This chain joins TRBV10-1 and TRBJ1-2, with 9 bases fitting TRBD1. The CDR3 is 13 residues long. In germline, CDR1 is WNHNN, CDR2 SYGVQD (reference sequence). Losses at the gene ends were 5 bases for V and 6 bases for J; bases not matched to a gene: 4. CDR3 sequence reads: CASSPGQGHGYTF. CDR3 in DNA: TGCGCCAGCAGTCCGGGACAGGGTCATGGCTACACCTTC.